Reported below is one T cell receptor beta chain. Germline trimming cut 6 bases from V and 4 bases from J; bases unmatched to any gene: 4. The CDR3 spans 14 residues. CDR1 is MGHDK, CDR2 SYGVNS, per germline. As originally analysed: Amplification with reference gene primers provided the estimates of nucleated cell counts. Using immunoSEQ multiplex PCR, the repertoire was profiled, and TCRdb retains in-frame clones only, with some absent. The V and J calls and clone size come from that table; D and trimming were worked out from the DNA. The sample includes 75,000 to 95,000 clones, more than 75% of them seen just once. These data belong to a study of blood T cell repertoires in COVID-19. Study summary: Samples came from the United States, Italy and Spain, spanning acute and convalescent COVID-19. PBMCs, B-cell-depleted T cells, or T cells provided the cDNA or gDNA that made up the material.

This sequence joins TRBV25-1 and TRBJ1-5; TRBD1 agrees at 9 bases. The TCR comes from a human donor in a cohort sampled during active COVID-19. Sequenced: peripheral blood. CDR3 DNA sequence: TGTGCCAGCAGGGGACAGGGATTAAATCAGCCCCAGCATTTT. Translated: CASRGQGLNQPQHF.